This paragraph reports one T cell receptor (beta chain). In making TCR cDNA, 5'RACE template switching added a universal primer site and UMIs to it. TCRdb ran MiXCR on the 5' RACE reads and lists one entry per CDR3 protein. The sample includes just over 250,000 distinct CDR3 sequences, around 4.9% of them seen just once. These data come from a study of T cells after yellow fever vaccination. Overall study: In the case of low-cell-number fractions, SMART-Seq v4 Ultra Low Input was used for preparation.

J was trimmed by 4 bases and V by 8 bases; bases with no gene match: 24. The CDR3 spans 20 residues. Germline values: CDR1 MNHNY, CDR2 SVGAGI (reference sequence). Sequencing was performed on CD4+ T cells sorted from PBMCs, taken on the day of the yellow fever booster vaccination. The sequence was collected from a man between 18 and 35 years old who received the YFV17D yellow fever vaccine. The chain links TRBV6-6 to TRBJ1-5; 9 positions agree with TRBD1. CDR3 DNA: TGTGCCAGCGTAAGACTTCTGAGAGGGGGACAGGGAAGATCAAATCAGCCCCAGCATTTT. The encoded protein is CASVRLLRGGQGRSNQPQHF.